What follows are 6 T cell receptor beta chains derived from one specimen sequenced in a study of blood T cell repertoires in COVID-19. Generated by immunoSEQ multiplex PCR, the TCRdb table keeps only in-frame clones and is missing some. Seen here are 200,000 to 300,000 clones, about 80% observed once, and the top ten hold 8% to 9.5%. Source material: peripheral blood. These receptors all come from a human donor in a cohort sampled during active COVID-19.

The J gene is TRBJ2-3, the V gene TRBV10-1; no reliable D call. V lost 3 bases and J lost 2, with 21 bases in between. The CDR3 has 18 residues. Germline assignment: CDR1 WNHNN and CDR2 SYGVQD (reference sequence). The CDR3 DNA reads TGCGCCAGCAGTGACCAACTGGGTCGACTCGAAAACACAGATACGCAGTATTTT. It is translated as CASSDQLGRLENTDTQYF.

The CDR3 is CASRSGVRGEKLFF. The CDR3 nucleotides are TGTGCCAGCAGATCCGGGGTCAGGGGTGAAAAACTGTTTTTT. The V call is TRBV6-5, the J call TRBJ1-4; maybe TRBD1 (6 bases). Germline assignment: CDR1 MNHEY and CDR2 SVGAGI. The CDR3 is 14 amino acids. V was trimmed by 6 bases and J by 7 bases, leaving 15 bases between them.

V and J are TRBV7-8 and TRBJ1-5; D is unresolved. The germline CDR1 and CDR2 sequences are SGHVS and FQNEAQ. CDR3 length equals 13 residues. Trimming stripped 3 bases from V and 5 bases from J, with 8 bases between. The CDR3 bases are TGTGCCAGCAGCTTCGAGCGCTATCAGCCCCAGCATTTT. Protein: CASSFERYQPQHF.

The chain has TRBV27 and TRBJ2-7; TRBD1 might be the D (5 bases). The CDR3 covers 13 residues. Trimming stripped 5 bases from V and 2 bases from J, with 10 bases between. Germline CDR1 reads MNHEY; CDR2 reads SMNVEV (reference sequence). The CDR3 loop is CASSVRDTYEQYF. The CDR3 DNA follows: TGTGCCAGCAGTGTCAGGGATACCTACGAGCAGTACTTC.

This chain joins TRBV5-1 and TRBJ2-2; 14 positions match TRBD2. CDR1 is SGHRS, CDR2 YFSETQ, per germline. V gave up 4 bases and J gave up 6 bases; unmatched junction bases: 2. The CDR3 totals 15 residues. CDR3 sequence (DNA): TGCGCCAGCAGCCAGGGACTAGCGGGAGCCGGGGAGCTGTTTTTT. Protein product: CASSQGLAGAGELFF.

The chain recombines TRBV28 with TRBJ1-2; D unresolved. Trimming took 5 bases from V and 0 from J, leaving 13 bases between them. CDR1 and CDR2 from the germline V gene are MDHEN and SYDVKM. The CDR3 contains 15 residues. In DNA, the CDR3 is TGTGCCAGCAGTAGCGGATCCGTAGCTAACTATGGCTACACCTTC. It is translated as CASSSGSVANYGYTF.